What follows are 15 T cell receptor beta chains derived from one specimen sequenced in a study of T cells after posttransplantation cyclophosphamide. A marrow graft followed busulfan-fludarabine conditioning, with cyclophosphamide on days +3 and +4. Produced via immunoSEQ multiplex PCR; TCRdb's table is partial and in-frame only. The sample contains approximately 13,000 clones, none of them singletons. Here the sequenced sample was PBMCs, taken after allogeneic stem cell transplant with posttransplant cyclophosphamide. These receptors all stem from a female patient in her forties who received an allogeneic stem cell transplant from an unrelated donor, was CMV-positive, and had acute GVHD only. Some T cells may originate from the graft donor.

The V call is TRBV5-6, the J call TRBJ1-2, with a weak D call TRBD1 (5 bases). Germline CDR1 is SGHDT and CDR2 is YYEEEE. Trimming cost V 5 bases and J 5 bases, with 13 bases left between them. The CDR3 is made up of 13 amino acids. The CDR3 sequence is CASRNTGSYGYTF. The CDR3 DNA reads TGTGCCAGCAGAAATACAGGATCGTATGGCTACACCTTC.

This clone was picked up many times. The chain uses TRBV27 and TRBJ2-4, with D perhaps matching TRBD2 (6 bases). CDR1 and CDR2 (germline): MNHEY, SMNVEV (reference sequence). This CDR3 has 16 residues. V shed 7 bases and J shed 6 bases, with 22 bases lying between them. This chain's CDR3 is CASTSLRDSRRNIQYF. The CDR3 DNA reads TGTGCCAGCACCAGCTTACGGGACTCCAGGAGAAACATTCAGTACTTC.

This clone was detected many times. The CDR3 sequence is CASSPGTSVVEQYV. The CDR3 region has the DNA TGTGCCAGCAGTCCAGGGACTAGCGTCGTCGAGCAGTACGTC. The rearrangement links TRBV6-1 to TRBJ2-7, with 10 bases matching TRBD2. The CDR3 length is 14 residues. Looked up from germline, CDR1 is MNHNS and CDR2 is SASEGT. The V segment lost 5 bases and the J segment 6 bases; nucleotides outside the gene matches: 7.

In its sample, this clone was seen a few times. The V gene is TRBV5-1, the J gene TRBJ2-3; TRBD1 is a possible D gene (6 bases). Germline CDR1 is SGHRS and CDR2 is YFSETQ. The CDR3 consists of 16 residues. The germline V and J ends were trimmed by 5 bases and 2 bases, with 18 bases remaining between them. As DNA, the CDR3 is TGCGCCAGCAGTTTGAACCCTCAGGGGCTCACAGATACGCAGTATTTT. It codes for CASSLNPQGLTDTQYF.

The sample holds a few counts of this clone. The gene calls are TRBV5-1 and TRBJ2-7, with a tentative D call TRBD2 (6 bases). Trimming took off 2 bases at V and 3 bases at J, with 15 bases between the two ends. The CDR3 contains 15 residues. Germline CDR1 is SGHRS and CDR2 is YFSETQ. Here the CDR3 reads CASSFGPGLGYEQYF. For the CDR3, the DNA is TGCGCCAGCAGCTTTGGACCGGGACTTGGCTACGAGCAGTACTTC. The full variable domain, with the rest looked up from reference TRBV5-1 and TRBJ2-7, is KAGVTQTPRYLIKTRGQQVTLSCSPISGHRSVSWYQQTPGQGLQFLFEYFSETQRNKGNFPGRFSGRQFSNSRSEMNVSTLELGDSALYLCASSFGPGLGYEQYFGPGTRLTVT.

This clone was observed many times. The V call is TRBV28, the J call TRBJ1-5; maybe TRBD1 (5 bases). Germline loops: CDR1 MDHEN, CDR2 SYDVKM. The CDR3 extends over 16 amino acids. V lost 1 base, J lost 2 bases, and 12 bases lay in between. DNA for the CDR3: TGTGCCAGCAGTTTATCCGGGGGAACCGGCAATCAGCCCCAGCATTTT. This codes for CASSLSGGTGNQPQHF.

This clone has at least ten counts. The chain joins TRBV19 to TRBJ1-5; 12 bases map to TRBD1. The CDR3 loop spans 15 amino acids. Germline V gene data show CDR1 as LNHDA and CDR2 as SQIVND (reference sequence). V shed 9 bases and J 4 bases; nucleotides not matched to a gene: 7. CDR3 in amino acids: CASKGQGAGNQPQHF. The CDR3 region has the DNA TGTGCCAGCAAGGGACAGGGGGCTGGTAATCAGCCCCAGCATTTT.

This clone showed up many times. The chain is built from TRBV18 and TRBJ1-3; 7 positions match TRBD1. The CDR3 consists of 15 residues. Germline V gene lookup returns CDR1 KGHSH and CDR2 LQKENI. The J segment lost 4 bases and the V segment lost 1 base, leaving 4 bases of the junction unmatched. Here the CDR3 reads CASSPQQTGGNTIYF. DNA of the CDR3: TGTGCCAGCTCACCACAACAGACAGGGGGAAACACCATATATTTT.

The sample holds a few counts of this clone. The CDR3 nucleotides read TGTGCCAGCAGTTACTCGAGTGGGGCACAAGAGACCCAGTACTTC. Translating it yields CASSYSSGAQETQYF. J is TRBJ2-5 and V is TRBV6-7; perhaps TRBD1 as D (5 bases). TRBV6-7 has ORF status, its function being uncertain. V lost 0 bases to trimming and J lost 2 bases, with 10 bases between them. The CDR3 totals 15 residues.

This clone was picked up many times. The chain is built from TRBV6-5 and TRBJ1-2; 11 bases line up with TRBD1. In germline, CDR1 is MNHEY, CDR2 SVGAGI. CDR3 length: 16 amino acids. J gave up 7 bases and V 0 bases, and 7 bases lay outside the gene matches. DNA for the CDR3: TGTGCCAGCAGTTACTCGGGGACAGGGGGTATTGCTGGCTACACCTTC. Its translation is CASSYSGTGGIAGYTF.

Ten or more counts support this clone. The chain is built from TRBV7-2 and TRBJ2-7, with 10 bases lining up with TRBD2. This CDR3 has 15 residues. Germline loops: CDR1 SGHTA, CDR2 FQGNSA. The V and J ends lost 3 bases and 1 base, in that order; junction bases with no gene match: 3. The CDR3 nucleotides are TGTGCCAGCAGCTTGCTAGCGGGGGCTTCCTACGAGCAGTACTTC. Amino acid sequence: CASSLLAGASYEQYF.

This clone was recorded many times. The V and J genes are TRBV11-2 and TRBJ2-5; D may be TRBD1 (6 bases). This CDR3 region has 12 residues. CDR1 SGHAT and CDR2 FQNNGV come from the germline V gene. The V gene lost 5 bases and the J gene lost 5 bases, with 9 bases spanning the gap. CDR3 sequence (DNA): TGTGCCAGCAGCGGGGGCTTGGAGACCCAGTACTTC. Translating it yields CASSGGLETQYF. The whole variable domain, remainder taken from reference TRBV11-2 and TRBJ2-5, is EAGVAQSPRYKIIEKRQSVAFWCNPISGHATLYWYQQILGQGPKLLIQFQNNGVVDDSQLPKDRFSAERLKGVDSTLKIQPAKLEDSAVYLCASSGGLETQYFGPGTRLLVL.

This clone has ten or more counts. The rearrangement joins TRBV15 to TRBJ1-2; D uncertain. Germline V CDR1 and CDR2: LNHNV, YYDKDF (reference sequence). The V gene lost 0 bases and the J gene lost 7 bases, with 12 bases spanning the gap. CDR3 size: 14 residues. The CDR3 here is CATSRDPGLGGYTF. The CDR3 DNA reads TGTGCCACCAGCAGAGATCCGGGTCTAGGTGGCTACACCTTC.

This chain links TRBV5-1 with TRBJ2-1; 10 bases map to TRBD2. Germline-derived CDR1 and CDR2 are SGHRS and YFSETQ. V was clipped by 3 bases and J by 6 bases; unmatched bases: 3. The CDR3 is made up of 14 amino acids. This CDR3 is CASSSLAGGNEQFF. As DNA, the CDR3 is TGCGCCAGCAGCTCTTTAGCGGGAGGCAATGAGCAGTTCTTC.

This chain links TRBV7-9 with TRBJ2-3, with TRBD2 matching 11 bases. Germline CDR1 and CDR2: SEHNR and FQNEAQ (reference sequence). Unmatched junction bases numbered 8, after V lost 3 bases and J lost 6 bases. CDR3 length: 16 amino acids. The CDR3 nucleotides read TGTGCCAGCAGCTTTGGTAGCGGGGGGGCTGGTGATACGCAGTATTTT. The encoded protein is CASSFGSGGAGDTQYF.